The rows below give T cell receptor beta chains drawn from one sample of a study of T-cell memory formation after mild COVID-19. MiXCR was run by TCRdb on the 5' RACE reads, yielding one entry per CDR3 protein. The table lists approximately 210,000 distinct CDR3 sequences, 10% of them singletons. Sequenced: PBMCs or a T cell subset sorted from them (not recorded which). These receptors were obtained from a man between 18 and 35 years old who had mild COVID-19 (a few samples of this study predate the infection). Cell type and time point are not known. The CDR3 runs from the conserved cysteine through the conserved F or W. A D gene is named only where the DNA matches it firmly. Clone size appears in some rows only: once, few, many, or a class for an expanded clone.

V	J	D	size	DNA	CDR3
TRBV7-3	TRBJ2-1	.	few	TGTGCCAGCAGCTTATATTTGCAGGGGGGCATAAATGAGCAGTTCTTC	CASSLYLQGGINEQFF
TRBV6-6	TRBJ1-5	TRBD1	many	TGTGCCAGCAGGTCCGGGACAGACAATCAGCCCCAGCATTTT	CASRSGTDNQPQHF
TRBV20-1	TRBJ2-3	TRBD2	few	TGCAGTGCTAGATTAGGCGGGGGGGCCGAAGATACGCAGTATTTT	CSARLGGGAEDTQYF
TRBV5-1	TRBJ2-1	TRBD1	.	TGCGCCAGCAGCTTGGCGACAGGGGGGGGAAATGAGCAGTTCTTC	CASSLATGGGNEQFF
TRBV7-9	TRBJ1-2	.	few	TGTGCCAGCAGCTGGGACTTCTATGGCTACACCTTC	CASSWDFYGYTF
TRBV6-6	TRBJ2-3	.	few	TGTGCCAGCACTAAACTGGATACGCAGTATTTT	CASTKLDTQYF
TRBV7-2	TRBJ2-1	.	many	TGTGCCAGCAGCCCCTTTCCCCGGGACACCCACAATGAGCAGTTCTTC	CASSPFPRDTHNEQFF
TRBV7-9	TRBJ1-2	.	many	TGTGCCAGCAGCTTTAGCGGGGGTGGCTACACCTTC	CASSFSGGGYTF
TRBV3-1	TRBJ1-1	.	many	TGTGCCAGCAGCCCCCAAGGGGGAAAAGCTTTCTTT	CASSPQGGKAFF
TRBV5-5	TRBJ1-1	.	.	TGTGCCAGCAGCTTGGCTTGGGGGTCAAGTGTTACTGAAGCTTTCTTT	CASSLAWGSSVTEAFF
TRBV4-1	TRBJ2-3	.	.	TGCGCCAGCAGGCCGTATACTACTAGTAGCACAGATACGCAGTATTTT	CASRPYTTSSTDTQYF
TRBV2	TRBJ1-1	TRBD1	few	TGTGCCAGCTTCGGGACAGGGTTGGACACTGAAGCTTTCTTT	CASFGTGLDTEAFF
TRBV12-3/TRBV12-4	TRBJ2-2	TRBD1	many	TGTGCCAGCAGGGAGACAGGGGCCGGGGAGCTGTTTTTT	CASRETGAGELFF
TRBV3-1	TRBJ2-3	.	.	TGTGCCAGCAGCCAAGGGGGCAACACAGATACGCAGTATTTT	CASSQGGNTDTQYF
TRBV7-6	TRBJ1-2	.	few	TGTGCCAGCAGCTCCATAGGGAACTATGGCTACACCTTC	CASSSIGNYGYTF
TRBV4-3	TRBJ2-5	.	few	TGCGCCAGCAGCCAAGAATCCCCCTCGGAGACCCAGTACTTC	CASSQESPSETQYF